These T cell receptor beta chains were read from a single sample in a study of OX40 agonist ivuxolimab in advanced cancers. The data were produced by immunoSEQ multiplex PCR, yet TCRdb's version contains in-frame clones alone and is incomplete. The table includes some 70,000 clones, just under 85% detected once. The specimen comprised CD4+ or CD8+ T cells sorted from blood, sampled in a trial of the OX40 agonist ivuxolimab. Receptor source: an adult with an advanced solid tumor such as melanoma, head and neck, liver or kidney cancer. CDR3s include the opening cysteine and the closing phenylalanine or tryptophan. D genes are given only for firm matches.

>TRBV5-7|-|TRBJ2-5
TGTGCCAGCAGCTTGCTTCGGGGGAAAGTGGCAGCCCAAGAGACCCAGTACTTC
CASSLLRGKVAAQETQYF
>TRBV13|TRBD1|TRBJ1-1
TGTGCCAGCAGCTTAGGCCCGGGACAGGCAGGCACTGAAGCTTTCTTT
CASSLGPGQAGTEAFF
>TRBV11-2|-|TRBJ1-5
TGTGCCAGCAGCTTAGCGGCCAATCAGCCCCAGCATTTT
CASSLAANQPQHF
>TRBV7-9|-|TRBJ1-5
TGTGCCAGCAGCCCCGGGGTTGGGGGCAATCAGCCCCAGCATTTT
CASSPGVGGNQPQHF
>TRBV7-2|-|TRBJ1-1
TGTGCCAGCAGCTTGCAGGTGAACACTGAAGCTTTCTTT
CASSLQVNTEAFF
>TRBV6-5|TRBD1|TRBJ2-5
TGTGCCAGCAGACTCACAGGGGGCGCCCCCGGGCGGCAGTACTTC
CASRLTGGAPGRQYF
>TRBV28|-|TRBJ2-1
TGTGCCAGCAGTTGGGACTTAAATGAGCAGTTCTTC
CASSWDLNEQFF
>TRBV5-1|-|TRBJ2-6
TGCGCCAGCAGCTACGCCGGGATGGCTGGGGCCAACGTCCTGACTTTC
CASSYAGMAGANVLTF
>TRBV2|TRBD1|TRBJ2-7
TGTGCCAGCAGTGACGAGGGACAGAGAAGCTCCTACGAGCAGTACTTC
CASSDEGQRSSYEQYF
>TRBV2|-|TRBJ1-6
TGTGCCAGCCCCGGGGCAGGGGTAGTTTCACCCCTCCACTTT
CASPGAGVVSPLHF
>TRBV19|TRBD1|TRBJ2-1
TGTGCCAGTAGTACGGGACAGGGTACAGCCAATGAGCAGTTCTTC
CASSTGQGTANEQFF